Below, 28 T cell receptor beta chains from the same sample are listed, as sequenced in a study of cytomegalovirus exposure and HLA in healthy donors. Primers: 60 Vbeta forward and 13 Jbeta reverse. Some clones are missing from TCRdb's copy, which holds only in-frame ones; the method was immunoSEQ multiplex PCR. The table shows 180,000 or so clones, with about four fifths occurring only once. Specimen: PBMCs. Receptors were obtained from a male donor in good health and CMV-seronegative.

This CDR3 is CASSYSDSSTDTQYF. DNA of the CDR3: TGTGCCAGCAGTTACTCGGACAGTAGCACAGATACGCAGTATTTT. The J gene is TRBJ2-3, the V gene TRBV6-5, with a weak D call TRBD1 (6 bases). Trimming shortened V by 0 bases and J by 0 bases, and 7 bases separated the two germline ends. This CDR3 spans 15 amino acids. Per germline, CDR1 MNHEY and CDR2 SVGAGI.

The sample holds a few counts of this clone. The chain uses TRBV4-3 and TRBJ2-1, with 9 positions matching TRBD2. The CDR3 runs to 18 residues. The junction had 13 bases not matched to a gene; V was cut back by 3 bases and J by 4 bases. The germline CDR1 and CDR2 sequences are LGHNA and YSLEER. In DNA form, the CDR3 reads TGCGCCAGCAGCCACCTCTCGTCTAGCGGGATGGGGTACAATGAGCAGTTCTTC. This codes for CASSHLSSSGMGYNEQFF.

The rearrangement links TRBV4-2 to TRBJ2-5, with 9 positions matching TRBD1. The DNA end is a closer match to TRBJ2-7, so the J assignment may be wrong. The CDR3 has 15 residues. CDR1 is LGHNA, CDR2 YNFKEQ, per germline. Here the CDR3 DNA reads TGTGCCAGCAGCCAAGGGGGACAGGGCTACTACGAGCAGTACTTC. Translation gives CASSQGGQGYYEQYF.

This chain links TRBV30 with TRBJ2-2; a weak D match, TRBD1 (5 bases). Germline V gene sequence: CDR1 GTSNPN, CDR2 SVGIG (reference sequence). This CDR3 region has 13 residues. Trimming took off 3 bases at V and 7 bases at J, with 12 bases between the two ends. The CDR3 DNA reads as TGTGCCTGGAGCCTACAGGAACACGGGGAGCTGTTTTTT. As protein: CAWSLQEHGELFF. Looking up the rest from reference TRBV30 and TRBJ2-2 gives the full variable domain: SQTIHQWPATLVQPVGSPLSLECTVEGTSNPNLYWYRQAAGRGLQLLFYSVGIGQISSEVPQNLSASRPQDRQFILSSKKLLLSDSGFYLCAWSLQEHGELFFGEGSRLTVL.

The V and J genes are TRBV7-9 and TRBJ2-5; 9 nucleotides match TRBD2. V lost 5 bases, J lost 5 bases, and 12 bases stayed unmatched. This CDR3 is 16 amino acids long. Germline assignment: CDR1 SEHNR and CDR2 FQNEAQ (reference sequence). The chain's CDR3 is CASSPPFGTSWETQYF. The CDR3 coding sequence is TGTGCCAGCAGCCCCCCCTTTGGGACTAGCTGGGAGACCCAGTACTTC. Drawing the rest from reference TRBV7-9 and TRBJ2-5, the complete variable domain is DTGVSQNPRHKITKRGQNVTFRCDPISEHNRLYWYRQTLGQGPEFLTYFQNEAQLEKSRLLSDRFSAERPKGSFSTLEIQRTEQGDSAMYLCASSPPFGTSWETQYFGPGTRLLVL.

This clone was recorded only once. The CDR3 nucleotides read TGTGCCAGCAGTTTAGGACAGGTCGGCTATAATTCACCCCTCCACTTT. Residues: CASSLGQVGYNSPLHF. The genes are TRBV27 and TRBJ1-6; 7 nucleotides agree with TRBD1. The germline V gene encodes CDR1 MNHEY and CDR2 SMNVEV (reference sequence). The CDR3 spans 16 residues. V trimming: 2 bases; J trimming: 3 bases; junction bases outside the gene matches: 4.

The DNA for the CDR3 is TGTGCCAGCAGTCCGACAGGCGAAAGCAATCAGCCCCAGCATTTT. Amino acids: CASSPTGESNQPQHF. This sequence joins TRBV28 and TRBJ1-5, with D possibly matching TRBD1 (6 bases). The ends were cut back, 5 bases at V and 1 base at J, with 12 bases in the middle. CDR3 length: 15 amino acids. Germline loops: CDR1 MDHEN, CDR2 SYDVKM.

V usage is TRBV6-1 and J usage is TRBJ2-2, with D maybe TRBD1 (6 bases). Germline V lookup: CDR1 MNHNS, CDR2 SASEGT. Trimming removed 5 bases from V and 3 bases from J, with 13 bases in between. The CDR3 totals 15 residues. The CDR3 region is CASSQGPWDTGELFF. As DNA, the CDR3 is TGTGCCAGCAGTCAGGGGCCGTGGGACACCGGGGAGCTGTTTTTT.

This chain links TRBV5-6 with TRBJ1-5, with TRBD1 identical over 7 bases. The CDR3 runs 15 residues. Germline V gene data show CDR1 as SGHDT and CDR2 as YYEEEE. The V and J ends lost 1 base and 4 bases, in that order; junction bases with no gene match: 5. CDR3 nucleotide sequence: TGTGCCAGCAGCTTGAAGGGCAGGGGGAATCAGCCCCAGCATTTT. Its protein product is CASSLKGRGNQPQHF.

The V call is TRBV5-1, the J call TRBJ2-3; TRBD2 matches 10 bases. V dropped 4 bases and J dropped 2; count of bases not matched to a gene: 7. Germline V CDR1 and CDR2: SGHRS, YFSETQ. CDR3 length: 16 amino acids. CDR3: CASSVGLADLTDTQYF. For the CDR3, the DNA is TGCGCCAGCAGCGTAGGACTAGCGGACCTCACAGATACGCAGTATTTT.

The chain has TRBV5-4 and TRBJ1-3, with a weak D call TRBD1 (5 bases). Deletions cut 6 bases from V and 2 bases from J, with 12 bases between. Germline V CDR1 and CDR2: SGHNT, YYREEE (reference sequence). This CDR3 spans 14 amino acids. The CDR3 nucleotides are TGTGCCAGCACCCAAGGAGGGGCTGGAAACACCATATATTTT. Amino acid sequence: CASTQGGAGNTIYF.

In regard to this clone: Other DNA sequences within the sample encode an identical CDR3. The rearrangement links TRBV6-5 to TRBJ2-7; D uncertain. The CDR3 has 11 residues. V was shortened by 1 base and J by 4 bases, with 2 bases between the two germline ends. Germline V gives CDR1 MNHEY, CDR2 SVGAGI. The CDR3 spells CASSYLYEQYF. The CDR3 DNA sequence: TGTGCCAGCAGTTACTTATACGAGCAGTACTTC.

The CDR3 sequence: CASSRNRGSYEQYF. The CDR3 DNA follows: TGTGCCAGCAGTCGTAACAGGGGTTCCTACGAGCAGTACTTC. V and J are TRBV6-5 and TRBJ2-5, with TRBD1 matching over 7 bases. The J call is doubtful: the DNA matches TRBJ2-7 better. Germline CDR1 MNHEY, CDR2 SVGAGI. This CDR3 has 14 residues.

CDR3 in amino acids: CASSRGFGEKLFF. In nucleotides, the CDR3 is TGCGCCAGCAGCCGCGGGTTTGGGGAAAAACTGTTTTTT. The chain is built from TRBV5-1 and TRBJ1-4; no firm D call. CDR3 size: 13 residues. CDR1 is SGHRS and CDR2 is YFSETQ in the germline V gene. Deletions cut 4 bases from V and 8 bases from J, with 12 bases between. Based on the CDR3 plus reference TRBV5-1 and TRBJ1-4, the full variable domain is KAGVTQTPRYLIKTRGQQVTLSCSPISGHRSVSWYQQTPGQGLQFLFEYFSETQRNKGNFPGRFSGRQFSNSRSEMNVSTLELGDSALYLCASSRGFGEKLFFGSGTQLSVL.

This chain links TRBV28 with TRBJ1-5; D unresolved. This CDR3 is built from 14 residues. CDR1 MDHEN and CDR2 SYDVKM come from the germline V gene. The V end was cut by 2 bases, the J end by 6 bases, with 11 bases between. The CDR3 loop is CASSLGGVRQPQHF. For the CDR3, the DNA is TGTGCCAGCAGTTTAGGCGGGGTTCGTCAGCCCCAGCATTTT. Full variable domain (missing parts from reference TRBV28 and TRBJ1-5): DVKVTQSSRYLVKRTGEKVFLECVQDMDHENMFWYRQDPGLGLRLIYFSYDVKMKEKGDIPEGYSVSREKKERFSLILESASTNQTSMYLCASSLGGVRQPQHFGDGTRLSIL.

The chain combines TRBV6-1 with TRBJ2-7; 7 bases fit TRBD1. Germline V gene lookup returns CDR1 MNHNS and CDR2 SASEGT. Trimming removed 4 bases from V and 2 bases from J; junction bases left unmatched: 5. This CDR3 spans 14 amino acids. The CDR3: CASSGGQRPYEQYF. CDR3 bases: TGTGCCAGCAGTGGGGGACAGCGCCCCTACGAGCAGTACTTC.

This clone was found a few times. CDR3 DNA sequence: TGTGCCAGCAGAGAGGGAGGAAACACCATATATTTT. This gives the protein CASREGGNTIYF. The genes are TRBV2 and TRBJ1-3; D is unclear. Germline assignment: CDR1 SNHLY and CDR2 FYNNEI. Between the trimmed V and J ends, which lost 6 bases and 4 bases, there was a span of 7 bases. The CDR3 covers 12 residues.

The chain recombines TRBV19 with TRBJ1-5, with 11 bases identical to TRBD1. The CDR3 has 15 amino acids. Per germline, CDR1 LNHDA and CDR2 SQIVND (reference sequence). Trimming took 9 bases from V and 3 from J; bases not matched to a gene: 7. The CDR3 DNA follows: TGTGCCAGCGTACCGGGACAGGGGGACAATCAGCCCCAGCATTTT. Protein sequence: CASVPGQGDNQPQHF.

CDR3 residues: CASSFLGRGFSYSNQPQHF. The CDR3 DNA is TGTGCCAGCAGTTTCTTAGGCAGAGGATTCTCCTATAGCAATCAGCCCCAGCATTTT. The V and J genes are TRBV28 and TRBJ1-5; D gene ambiguous. The V and J ends lost 3 bases and 0 bases respectively, with 21 bases between them. CDR1 is MDHEN and CDR2 is SYDVKM in the germline V gene. CDR3 length: 19 residues.

The chain has TRBV5-1 and TRBJ2-3, with a weak D call TRBD2 (6 bases). From germline, CDR1 is SGHRS and CDR2 YFSETQ. Trimming removed 3 bases from V and 3 bases from J, with 14 bases in between. The CDR3 runs to 15 residues. CDR3 nucleotide sequence: TGCGCCAGCAGCTCGGGGGTCCCCTTGACAGATACGCAGTATTTT. Amino acid sequence: CASSSGVPLTDTQYF.

The chain is built from TRBV29-1 and TRBJ2-7, with a weak D call TRBD1 (5 bases). V gave up 7 bases and J gave up 1 base, with 17 bases separating them. The CDR3 length is 14 residues. CDR1 and CDR2 from the germline V gene are SQVTM and ANQGSEA. In DNA, the CDR3 is TGCAGCGCCCTGAAGGGGTACCCATCCTACGAGCAGTACTTC. It is translated as CSALKGYPSYEQYF.

The chain couples TRBV4-3 to TRBJ2-4; a weak D match, TRBD1 (6 bases). In germline, CDR1 is LGHNA, CDR2 YSLEER. The CDR3 contains 15 residues. V was clipped by 0 bases and J by 1 base, with 7 bases between them. CDR3 bases: TGCGCCAGCAGCCAAGAGGGGGCGGCCAAAAACATTCAGTACTTC. Amino acid sequence: CASSQEGAAKNIQYF.

The V call is TRBV6-5, the J call TRBJ2-7; D is undetermined. Germline CDR1 MNHEY, CDR2 SVGAGI. V was trimmed by 4 bases and J by 3 bases, leaving 13 bases between them. CDR3 length: 14 residues. The CDR3 loop is CASSSPPTGYEQYF. In DNA form, the CDR3 reads TGTGCCAGCAGTTCCCCTCCGACGGGCTACGAGCAGTACTTC.

The chain employs TRBV11-2 and TRBJ2-3; 9 bases align to TRBD2. Germline CDR1 SGHAT, CDR2 FQNNGV. The CDR3 covers 15 residues. Trimming took 5 bases from V and 11 from J; bases not matched to a gene: 14. The CDR3 region has the DNA TGTGCCAGCAGCATAGCGGGAGATTCCCTTCGGGGGCAGTATTTT. Its translation: CASSIAGDSLRGQYF.

This clone was counted a single time. The chain combines TRBV11-2 with TRBJ2-1; 8 nucleotides agree with TRBD1. V trimming: 1 base; J trimming: 6 bases; junction bases outside the gene matches: 8. CDR1 and CDR2 (germline): SGHAT, FQNNGV. This CDR3 has 16 residues. The CDR3 nucleotides are TGTGCCAGCAGCTTAGGTTTCAGGGGGCTTCGCAATGAGCAGTTCTTC. Residues: CASSLGFRGLRNEQFF.

This clone was picked up a small number of times. The chain recombines TRBV21-1 with TRBJ1-6; the table's D gene call, TRBD1, was not cross checked with the DNA. TRBV21-1 is labeled a pseudogene. There are 13 residues in the CDR3. The CDR3 nucleotides are TGTGCCAGCAGCTTACGCGACAAGTTCTACCTCCACTTT. It specifies CASSLRDKFYLHF.

As to this clone: Germline is not matched at one junction end, which may reflect a read error. The chain carries TRBV7-9 and TRBJ1-5, with no clear D. The CDR3 consists of 13 residues. CDR1 and CDR2 from the germline V gene are SEHNR and FQNEAQ (reference sequence). The CDR3: CASCFGEYQPQHF. The CDR3 bases are TGTGCCAGCTGCTTCGGAGAGTATCAGCCCCAGCATTTT. Full variable domain (rest looked up from reference TRBV7-9 and TRBJ1-5): DTGVSQNPRHKITKRGQNVTFRCDPISEHNRLYWYRQTLGQGPEFLTYFQNEAQLEKSRLLSDRFSAERPKGSFSTLEIQRTEQGDSAMYLCASCFGEYQPQHFGDGTRLSIL.

This clone has only a few counts. The chain is built from TRBV29-1 and TRBJ2-3, with 7 positions matching TRBD1. Germline trimming cut 1 base from V and 0 bases from J; bases unmatched to any gene: 1. Germline V gene sequence: CDR1 SQVTM, CDR2 ANQGSEA. This CDR3 region has 14 residues. The CDR3 here is CSVEGQGSTDTQYF. The CDR3 nucleotides read TGCAGCGTTGAAGGACAGGGTAGCACAGATACGCAGTATTTT.